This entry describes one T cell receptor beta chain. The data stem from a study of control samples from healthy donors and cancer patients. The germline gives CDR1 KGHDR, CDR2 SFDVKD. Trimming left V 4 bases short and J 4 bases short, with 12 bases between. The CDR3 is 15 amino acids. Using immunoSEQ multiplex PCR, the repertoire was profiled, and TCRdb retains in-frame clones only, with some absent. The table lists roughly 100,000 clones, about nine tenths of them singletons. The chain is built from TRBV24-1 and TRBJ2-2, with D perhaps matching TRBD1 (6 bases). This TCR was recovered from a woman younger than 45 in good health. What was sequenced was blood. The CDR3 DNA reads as TGTGCCACCAGTGACCCCGGGACACCCACCGGGGAGCTGTTTTTT. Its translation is CATSDPGTPTGELFF.